The T cell receptor beta chain described here comes from a study of cytomegalovirus exposure and HLA in healthy donors. Use of 60 Vbeta and 13 Jbeta primers characterized the PCR. Method: immunoSEQ multiplex PCR; TCRdb's copy keeps in-frame clones and lacks some. The sample records 20,000 or so clones, 65% to 85% being singletons. The receptor's source is a man in his 60s in good health and CMV-seronegative. The sample comprised PBMCs.

The CDR3 bases are TGTGCCAGCAGCCCGGGACAGCGCGAGCAGTACTTC. It encodes CASSPGQREQYF. The J gene is TRBJ2-7, the V gene TRBV7-9, with 7 bases identical to TRBD1. The CDR3 is 12 residues long. Germline V gene data show CDR1 as SEHNR and CDR2 as FQNEAQ (reference sequence). Trimming took 5 bases from V and 6 from J; bases not matched to a gene: 4.